This is a list of T cell receptor beta chains from one sample in a study of cytomegalovirus exposure and HLA in healthy donors. TCRdb keeps only in-frame clones here, not all; method: immunoSEQ multiplex PCR. Found here are tens of thousands of clones, roughly two thirds of them singletons; the top ten hold 4.9%. Sequencing was done on a sample of PBMCs. The receptors were sampled from a man aged 55 to 70 in good health and CMV-seropositive. CDR3s include the opening cysteine and the closing phenylalanine or tryptophan. The order of the fields is D gene, J gene, clone size, V gene, CDR3 DNA, CDR3 protein. The D gene is left open where the match is weak. The size entry is marked missing in some rows and otherwise reads once, few, many or a size class.

TRBD1	TRBJ1-1	once	TRBV4-1	TGCGCCAGCAGCTTACAAGGACAGGGGTCTACTGAAGCTTTCTTT	CASSLQGQGSTEAFF
TRBD1	TRBJ2-7	.	TRBV18	TGTGCCAGCTCACCACCCCGACAGGGGAGCAACGAGCAGTACTTC	CASSPPRQGSNEQYF
.	TRBJ2-5	.	TRBV6-5	TGTGCCAGCAGTTACGGCCCAGGGGCGCTCGTAATCACCCAGTACTTC	CASSYGPGALVITQYF
.	TRBJ2-6	.	TRBV7-9	TGTGCCAGCAGCTTGGGGCAGGGGCAAGGGGCCAACGTCCTGACTTTC	CASSLGQGQGANVLTF
TRBD1	TRBJ1-2	.	TRBV25-1	TGTGCCAGCAGTGCCGGGACAGGGTTCCTCTACACCTTC	CASSAGTGFLYTF
.	TRBJ2-2	.	TRBV18	TGTGCCAGCTCACCCGCACAGGGACCGAACACCGGGGAGCTGTTTTTT	CASSPAQGPNTGELFF
.	TRBJ1-5	.	TRBV5-1	TGCGCCAGCAGCTTGGCCGCGGAACAGCCCCAGCATTTT	CASSLAAEQPQHF
.	TRBJ1-1	once	TRBV6-4	TGTGCCAGCAGTGACTTCCCAAGGGGCGAAGCTTTCTTT	CASSDFPRGEAFF
.	TRBJ1-2	.	TRBV12-5	TGTGCTAGTGGTTTGGGGGGGGTGTCGGGCTACACCTTC	CASGLGGVSGYTF
.	TRBJ1-4	.	TRBV19	TGTGCCAGTAGTATGGGGGGGCCAGCGGATGAAAAACTGTTTTTT	CASSMGGPADEKLFF
TRBD1	TRBJ2-7	.	TRBV29-1	TGCAGCGTCGAGTTTACAGGGGGCGAGCAGTACTTC	CSVEFTGGEQYF
.	TRBJ2-1	.	TRBV4-2	TGTGCCAGCAGCCACCCCCTAGGGGGGGATTCCTACAATGAGCAGTTCTTC	CASSHPLGGDSYNEQFF
.	TRBJ1-4	.	TRBV30	TGTGCCTGGAGTGACAGGGACGGGGAAAAACTGTTTTTT	CAWSDRDGEKLFF
TRBD1	TRBJ1-2	few	TRBV28	TGTGCCAGCAGCCCGCCCCGGGACAGGGTATACGGCTACACCTTC	CASSPPRDRVYGYTF
.	TRBJ1-3	.	TRBV4-1	TGCGCCAGCAGCCAAGATACAGGAAACACCATATATTTT	CASSQDTGNTIYF
.	TRBJ2-2	.	TRBV14	TGTGCCAGCAGCTCCCCCGGGGGACTGGTCACCGGGGAGCTGTTTTTT	CASSSPGGLVTGELFF
TRBD2	TRBJ2-7	few	TRBV19	TGTGCCAGTTCGCTAGCGGGAGGGTCCCATTACGAGCAGTACTTC	CASSLAGGSHYEQYF
.	TRBJ2-2	.	TRBV9	TGTGCCAGCAGCCCTCTTTATCCGGCCGGGGCCGGGGAGCTGTTTTTT	CASSPLYPAGAGELFF
.	TRBJ1-1	.	TRBV9	TGTGCCAGCAGCGTAGGGGGACGGAGGGGAAGGGCTGAAGCTTTCTTT	CASSVGGRRGRAEAFF
.	TRBJ2-7	.	TRBV7-9	TGTGTCAGCAGCTTCGGTGACGTTCTCGCGGGCAACGAGCAGTACTTC	CVSSFGDVLAGNEQYF
TRBD2	TRBJ2-7	few	TRBV27	TGTGCCAGCAGTAAGCGGGAGTCATACGAGCAGTACTTC	CASSKRESYEQYF
.	TRBJ1-3	.	TRBV28	TGTGCCAGCAGTCCTCCCTCCGGGGTAGGAAACACCATATATTTT	CASSPPSGVGNTIYF
.	TRBJ1-6	.	TRBV6-6	TGTGCCAGCAGTTACGTCGGGTCCTATAATTCACCCCTCCACTTT	CASSYVGSYNSPLHF
TRBD1	TRBJ2-1	.	TRBV2	TGTGCCAGCCTACGGGACAGGAACAATGAGCAGTTCTTC	CASLRDRNNEQFF
TRBD1	TRBJ2-5	few	TRBV5-1	TGCGCCAGCAGCTCGGGACAGAGCACAGAGACCCAGTACTTC	CASSSGQSTETQYF
TRBD1	TRBJ2-7	.	TRBV5-6	TGTGCCAGCAGCACAGGGGGTCGAGCCGACGAGCAGTACTTC	CASSTGGRADEQYF
.	TRBJ2-2	.	TRBV11-2	TGTGCCAGCAGCCGGAATGACATCAATAGCGGGGAGCTGTTTTTT	CASSRNDINSGELFF
.	TRBJ2-7	once	TRBV19	TGTGCCAGTAGTATAAGTGGGAGCTCCAACGAGCAGTACTTC	CASSISGSSNEQYF
TRBD2	TRBJ2-5	.	TRBV5-4	TGTGCCAGCAGCCCGAGGGGGACTAGCGGAGGGGACCAAGAGACCCAGTACTTC	CASSPRGTSGGDQETQYF
TRBD1	TRBJ2-2	.	TRBV11-2	TGTGCCAGCAGCCCCGGGACAGGGACCGGGGAGCTGTTTTTT	CASSPGTGTGELFF
TRBD1	TRBJ1-2	.	TRBV7-3	TGTGCCAGCAGCTTGGGACAGGGGGAGTATGGCTACACCTTC	CASSLGQGEYGYTF
.	TRBJ2-2	.	TRBV7-9	TGTGCCAGCAGCTTAGTGAGTCCCCTTATTCCGGGGGAGCTGTTTTTT	CASSLVSPLIPGELFF
.	TRBJ1-5	once	TRBV7-2	TGTGCCAGCAGCGGTTCGGGCAGGGGCAATCAGCCCCAGCATTTT	CASSGSGRGNQPQHF
.	TRBJ1-4	few	TRBV19	TGTGCCAGTAGTGACCCCAGGGGTGGAACTGAAAAACTGTTTTTT	CASSDPRGGTEKLFF
.	TRBJ2-7	.	TRBV9	TGTGCCAGCAGCGCCCTACCCTCGACGGGGGCCTACGAGCAGTACTTC	CASSALPSTGAYEQYF
TRBD2	TRBJ2-3	.	TRBV9	TGTGCCAGCAACCGGGGGGGCACAGATACGCAGTATTTT	CASNRGGTDTQYF
TRBD1	TRBJ1-2	.	TRBV7-8	TGTGCCAGCAGCTTAAATTGGGCCGCAGGGGGGAAAGGCTACACCTTC	CASSLNWAAGGKGYTF
.	TRBJ1-5	few	TRBV2	TGTGCCAGCAGTAACCCAGGGGATCAGCCCCAGCATTTT	CASSNPGDQPQHF
TRBD1	TRBJ1-5	.	TRBV4-1	TGCGCCAGCAGCCAAGACGGGACAGGGCGTAATCAGCCCCAGCATTTT	CASSQDGTGRNQPQHF
TRBD1	TRBJ2-5	.	TRBV7-9	TGTGCCAGCAGCTCCCAGGGGGCGCAATCAGAGACCCAGTACTTC	CASSSQGAQSETQYF
.	TRBJ2-7	.	TRBV4-2	TGTGCCAGCAGCCAAACCGCTCCGGGCTACGAGCAGTACTTC	CASSQTAPGYEQYF
TRBD1	TRBJ1-1	.	TRBV10-3	TGTGCCATCAGTGGGGCCCCCCCACGAGGACAGGAGCGACTTGAAGCTTTCTTT	CAISGAPPRGQERLEAFF
.	TRBJ2-7	few	TRBV5-4	TGTGCCAGCAGGTTGGGACTGGTCGGTCCCTACGAGCAGTACTTC	CASRLGLVGPYEQYF
TRBD2	TRBJ2-1	once	TRBV10-3	TGTGCCATCAGTAGCGGGAGAGAGAATGAGCAGTTCTTC	CAISSGRENEQFF
TRBD2	TRBJ2-7	.	TRBV6-5	TGTGCCAGCAAACCCCGGGCTAGCGGGAGTTACGAGCAGTACTTC	CASKPRASGSYEQYF
TRBD1	TRBJ1-6	.	TRBV30	TGTGCCTGGAGTGTAAGAGGGGGCCATTCACCCCTCTACTTT	CAWSVRGGHSPLYF
TRBD2	TRBJ2-7	.	TRBV4-3	TGCGCCAGCAGCCAAGCATCGGGGGGGCCTGGCTACGAGCAGTACTTC	CASSQASGGPGYEQYF